The 22 T cell receptor beta chains presented below share a single source sample, sequenced in a study of T cell responses to AZD1222 COVID-19 vaccine. This table comes from immunoSEQ multiplex PCR, and its TCRdb copy is limited to in-frame clones, with some not included. This sample yields 92,000 or so clones, of which 75% to 90% are seen a single time; 20% to 30% belongs to the top ten. This specimen consisted of peripheral blood, obtained on day 0 of AZD1222 vaccination. The receptors were sampled from an adult in good health.

This chain links TRBV15 with TRBJ1-1, with 7 bases fitting TRBD1. The V gene end was trimmed by 2 bases and the J gene end by 5 bases; junction bases not matched to a gene: 5. Germline assignment: CDR1 LNHNV and CDR2 YYDKDF (reference sequence). The CDR3 totals 14 residues. Here the CDR3 DNA reads TGTGCCACCAGCAGAAGAGACAGGGATACTGAAGCTTTCTTT. Translating gives CATSRRDRDTEAFF. Variable domain in full (rest from reference TRBV15 and TRBJ1-1): DAMVIQNPRYQVTQFGKPVTLSCSQTLNHNVMYWYQQKSSQAPKLLFHYYDKDFNNEADTPDNFQSRRPNTSFCFLDIRSPGLGDTAMYLCATSRRDRDTEAFFGQGTRLTVV.

The V call is TRBV24-1, the J call TRBJ1-5, with a possible D match to TRBD1 (5 bases). The CDR3 consists of 16 residues. V shed 4 bases and J shed 6 bases, with 18 bases lying between them. The germline CDR1 and CDR2 sequences are KGHDR and SFDVKD. The CDR3 DNA reads TGTGCCACCAGTGACACGACAGTGCCCAGCGGTCAGCCCCAGCATTTT. Translation gives CATSDTTVPSGQPQHF.

The chain combines TRBV9 with TRBJ2-1, with 7 bases identical to TRBD1. The CDR3 extends over 15 amino acids. Trimming took 0 bases from V and 4 from J; bases not matched to a gene: 4. Looked up from germline, CDR1 is SGDLS and CDR2 is YYNGEE. CDR3 sequence reads: CASSVEGTVYNEQFF. The CDR3 DNA sequence: TGTGCCAGCAGCGTAGAAGGGACAGTTTACAATGAGCAGTTCTTC.

The chain is built from TRBV7-2 and TRBJ1-1; possibly TRBD1 for D (5 bases). This CDR3 has 13 residues. The V gene lost 3 bases and the J gene lost 6 bases, with 11 bases spanning the gap. In germline, CDR1 is SGHTA, CDR2 FQGNSA. For the CDR3, the DNA is TGTGCCAGCAGCTTGGACGGACACTCTGAAGCTTTCTTT. Amino acids: CASSLDGHSEAFF.

The V gene is TRBV19, the J gene TRBJ2-1; D unresolved. The CDR3 is 15 amino acids. Trimming left V 1 base short and J 9 bases short, with 16 bases between. CDR1 is LNHDA, CDR2 SQIVND, per germline (reference sequence). Here the CDR3 DNA reads TGTGCCAGTAGTATAGGAGGTCTAGTTAGGGCTGAGCAGTTCTTC. This codes for CASSIGGLVRAEQFF. Supplemented by reference TRBV19 and TRBJ2-1, the full variable domain reads DGGITQSPKYLFRKEGQNVTLSCEQNLNHDAMYWYRQDPGQGLRLIYYSQIVNDFQKGDIAEGYSVSREKKESFPLTVTSAQKNPTAFYLCASSIGGLVRAEQFFGPGTRLTVL.

The J gene is TRBJ1-5, the V gene TRBV11-2, with TRBD1 as a possible D gene (6 bases). Germline CDR1 is SGHAT and CDR2 is FQNNGV. The CDR3 is 16 amino acids. Trimming left V 5 bases short and J 1 base short, with 15 bases between. CDR3 loop: CASSPEDSRSNQPQHF. The CDR3 coding sequence is TGTGCCAGCAGCCCAGAGGACAGTCGAAGCAATCAGCCCCAGCATTTT.

The genes are TRBV7-2 and TRBJ2-7; unclear D gene. V was clipped by 3 bases and J by 3 bases, with 12 bases between them. The CDR3 length is 14 residues. In germline, CDR1 is SGHTA, CDR2 FQGNSA. This CDR3 is CASSLEPLGYEQYF. The CDR3, as DNA: TGTGCCAGCAGCTTGGAGCCCCTGGGCTACGAGCAGTACTTC.

The chain uses TRBV28 and TRBJ1-2; possibly TRBD1 for D (5 bases). Germline loops: CDR1 MDHEN, CDR2 SYDVKM. Trimming took off 11 bases at V and 7 bases at J, with 23 bases between the two ends. The CDR3 runs 14 residues. CDR3 region: CAAEGAGPLSGYTF. The CDR3 coding sequence is TGTGCCGCCGAAGGGGCAGGGCCCTTGAGTGGCTACACCTTC.

The V gene is TRBV3-1 (or the pseudogene TRBV3-2), the J gene TRBJ2-2; D gene ambiguous. The CDR3 totals 15 residues. Deletions cut 1 base from V and 1 base from J, with 7 bases between. Looked up from germline, CDR1 is LGHDT and CDR2 is YNNKEL (reference sequence). The CDR3 DNA is TGTGCCAGCAGCCAAGTACCGGTGAACACCGGGGAGCTGTTTTTT. This translates into CASSQVPVNTGELFF.

The chain has TRBV6-6 and TRBJ1-5; tentative D call: TRBD1 (6 bases). Deletions cut 6 bases from V and 5 bases from J, with 14 bases between. The CDR3 runs 14 residues. CDR1 is MNHNY and CDR2 is SVGAGI in the germline V gene (reference sequence). The DNA of the CDR3 is TGTGCCAGCAGAGGGACAAGTGGGGATCAGCCCCAGCATTTT. It specifies CASRGTSGDQPQHF.

The CDR3 loop is CAWNGQGARDTEAFF. The CDR3 nucleotides are TGTGCCTGGAACGGACAGGGGGCTCGGGACACTGAAGCTTTCTTT. V and J are TRBV30 and TRBJ1-1; 11 nucleotides agree with TRBD1. CDR3 length equals 15 residues. Trimming at V came to 4 bases and at J to 3 bases, leaving 7 bases not matched to a gene. Germline CDR1 GTSNPN, CDR2 SVGIG (reference sequence).

This rearrangement joins TRBV29-1 to TRBJ1-2; D gene unclear. V lost 0 bases and J 4 bases, leaving 6 bases between the germline ends. CDR1 and CDR2 (germline): SQVTM, ANQGSEA. This CDR3 comprises 12 residues. CDR3 coding DNA: TGCAGCGTTGAAGATGGGTCCTATGGCTACACCTTC. Translation gives CSVEDGSYGYTF.

This sequence joins TRBV28 and TRBJ2-7; D is unclear. CDR3 length equals 14 residues. Germline values: CDR1 MDHEN, CDR2 SYDVKM. The V end was cut by 7 bases, the J end by 2 bases, with 15 bases between. CDR3: CASTGRLTTYEQYF. CDR3 bases: TGTGCCAGCACCGGGCGCCTCACTACCTACGAGCAGTACTTC.

This clone was found once. The V call is TRBV6-2 or TRBV6-3, the J call TRBJ2-5; TRBD2 agrees at 16 bases. The CDR3 contains 17 residues. The germline gives CDR1 MNHEY, CDR2 SVGEGT. V lost 2 bases to trimming and J lost 5 bases; unmatched junction nucleotides: 5. CDR3 sequence reads: CASSYRGTSGRVETQYF. CDR3 nucleotide sequence: TGTGCCAGCAGTTACAGGGGGACTAGCGGGAGGGTGGAGACCCAGTACTTC.

Only a few counts were recorded for this clone. This chain joins TRBV7-3 and TRBJ2-2; a possible D gene is TRBD2 (6 bases). The V and J ends lost 6 bases and 0 bases respectively, with 8 bases between them. Germline loops: CDR1 SGHTA, CDR2 FQGTGA. The CDR3 has 14 amino acids. The CDR3, as DNA: TGTGCCAGCAGGACGGGAGCGAACACCGGGGAGCTGTTTTTT. The encoded protein is CASRTGANTGELFF.

V and J are TRBV24-1 and TRBJ2-3; tentatively, D is TRBD2 (6 bases). Trimming stripped 5 bases from V and 5 bases from J, with 19 bases between. The CDR3 length is 16 residues. In germline, CDR1 is KGHDR, CDR2 SFDVKD. Here the CDR3 reads CATSGRTSPGKDTQYF. In DNA, the CDR3 is TGTGCCACCAGTGGACGAACTAGCCCGGGAAAAGATACGCAGTATTTT.

The gene calls are TRBV28 and TRBJ1-6, with 10 bases matching TRBD1. The ends lost 6 bases at V and 10 bases at J; junction bases unmatched: 9. The germline CDR1 and CDR2 sequences are MDHEN and SYDVKM. The CDR3 is 15 residues long. The CDR3 DNA is TGTGCCAGCAGCGAGGGACAGGGGTGGGGCTCACCCCTCCACTTT. Translating gives CASSEGQGWGSPLHF.

V gene TRBV27 combines with J gene TRBJ2-3; 10 bases line up with TRBD2. CDR1 is MNHEY, CDR2 SMNVEV, per germline (reference sequence). V was clipped by 4 bases and J by 1 base; unmatched bases: 2. This CDR3 is built from 15 residues. This CDR3 is CASSSGTSGTDTQYF. CDR3 sequence (DNA): TGTGCCAGCAGTTCCGGGACTAGCGGCACAGATACGCAGTATTTT.

The rearrangement links TRBV6-2 or TRBV6-3 to TRBJ2-7; D is unclear. The CDR3 is made up of 13 amino acids. The V gene's germline CDR1 is MNHEY and CDR2 SVGEGT. Trimming took 2 bases from V and 3 from J, leaving 8 bases between them. The CDR3 bases are TGTGCCAGCAGTTACGAACTAAACTACGAGCAGTACTTC. This translates into CASSYELNYEQYF.

V and J are TRBV5-1 and TRBJ2-3; perhaps TRBD1 as D (6 bases). V gave up 7 bases and J gave up 0 bases, with 12 bases separating them. The CDR3 runs 14 residues. Germline assignment: CDR1 SGHRS and CDR2 YFSETQ. In nucleotides, the CDR3 is TGCGCCAGCGCCACAGGGTGGAGCACAGATACGCAGTATTTT. This codes for CASATGWSTDTQYF. Combining the CDR3 with reference TRBV5-1 and TRBJ2-3 gives the whole variable domain KAGVTQTPRYLIKTRGQQVTLSCSPISGHRSVSWYQQTPGQGLQFLFEYFSETQRNKGNFPGRFSGRQFSNSRSEMNVSTLELGDSALYLCASATGWSTDTQYFGPGTRLTVL.

This clone appeared once. The genes are TRBV20-1 and TRBJ2-1; 13 nucleotides match TRBD2. V lost 3 bases, J lost 7 bases, and 3 bases stayed unmatched. The length of the CDR3 is 14 residues. Germline CDR1 is DFQATT and CDR2 is SNEGSKA (reference sequence). This chain's CDR3 is CSASRLAGGNEQFF. The CDR3 coding sequence is TGCAGTGCTAGTCGACTAGCGGGAGGAAATGAGCAGTTCTTC.

V usage is TRBV20-1 and J usage is TRBJ1-3; D not certain. CDR3 length equals 10 residues. Trimming shortened V by 6 bases and J by 3 bases, and 3 bases separated the two germline ends. CDR1 and CDR2 from the germline V gene are DFQATT and SNEGSKA (reference sequence). CDR3 sequence: CSALGNTIYF. The DNA for the CDR3 is TGCAGTGCCCTTGGAAACACCATATATTTT.